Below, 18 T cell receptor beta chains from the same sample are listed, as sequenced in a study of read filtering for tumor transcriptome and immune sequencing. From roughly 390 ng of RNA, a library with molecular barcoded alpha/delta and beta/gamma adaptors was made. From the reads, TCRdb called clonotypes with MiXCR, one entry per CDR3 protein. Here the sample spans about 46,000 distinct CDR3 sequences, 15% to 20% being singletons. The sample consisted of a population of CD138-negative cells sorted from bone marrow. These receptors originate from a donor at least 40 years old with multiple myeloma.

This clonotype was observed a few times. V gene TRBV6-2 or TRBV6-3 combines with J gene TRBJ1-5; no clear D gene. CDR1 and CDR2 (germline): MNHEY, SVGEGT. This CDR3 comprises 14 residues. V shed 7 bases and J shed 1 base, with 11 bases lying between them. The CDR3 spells CASTDLGSNQPQHF. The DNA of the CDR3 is TGTGCCAGCACGGACCTTGGGAGCAATCAGCCCCAGCATTTT.

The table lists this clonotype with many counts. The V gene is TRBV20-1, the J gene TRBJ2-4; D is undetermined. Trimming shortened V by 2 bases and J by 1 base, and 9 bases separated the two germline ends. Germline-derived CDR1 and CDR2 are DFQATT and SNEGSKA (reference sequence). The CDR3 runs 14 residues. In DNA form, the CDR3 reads TGCAGTGCTAGATTAGCCGGGGCCAAAAACATTCAGTACTTC. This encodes CSARLAGAKNIQYF.

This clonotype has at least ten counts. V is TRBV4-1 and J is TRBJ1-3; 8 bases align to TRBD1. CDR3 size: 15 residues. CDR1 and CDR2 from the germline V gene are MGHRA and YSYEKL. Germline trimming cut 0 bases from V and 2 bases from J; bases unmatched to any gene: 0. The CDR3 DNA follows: TGCGCCAGCAGCCAAGAGGACAGGGCTGGAAACACCATATATTTT. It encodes CASSQEDRAGNTIYF.

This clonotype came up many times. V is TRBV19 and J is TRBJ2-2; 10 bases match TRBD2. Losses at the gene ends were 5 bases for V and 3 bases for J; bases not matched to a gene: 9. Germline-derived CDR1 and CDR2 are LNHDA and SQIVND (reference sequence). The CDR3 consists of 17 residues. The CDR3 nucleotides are TGTGCCAGTAGTGTCGAGAGCCTAGCGGGAGACACCGGGGAGCTGTTTTTT. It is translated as CASSVESLAGDTGELFF.

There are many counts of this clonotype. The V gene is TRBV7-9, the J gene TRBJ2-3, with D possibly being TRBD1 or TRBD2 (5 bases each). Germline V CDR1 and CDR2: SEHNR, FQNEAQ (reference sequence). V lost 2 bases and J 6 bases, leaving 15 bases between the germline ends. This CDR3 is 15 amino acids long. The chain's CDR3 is CASSLWDAKGDTQYF. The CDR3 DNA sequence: TGTGCCAGCAGCTTATGGGACGCGAAGGGGGATACGCAGTATTTT. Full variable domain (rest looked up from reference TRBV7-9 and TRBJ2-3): DTGVSQNPRHKITKRGQNVTFRCDPISEHNRLYWYRQTLGQGPEFLTYFQNEAQLEKSRLLSDRFSAERPKGSFSTLEIQRTEQGDSAMYLCASSLWDAKGDTQYFGPGTRLTVL.

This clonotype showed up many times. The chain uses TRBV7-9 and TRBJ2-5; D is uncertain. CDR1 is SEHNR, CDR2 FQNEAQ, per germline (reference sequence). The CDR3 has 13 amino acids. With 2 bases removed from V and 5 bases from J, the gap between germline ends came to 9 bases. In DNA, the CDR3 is TGTGCCAGCAGCTTAATGGGTGGTGAGACCCAGTACTTC. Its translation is CASSLMGGETQYF.

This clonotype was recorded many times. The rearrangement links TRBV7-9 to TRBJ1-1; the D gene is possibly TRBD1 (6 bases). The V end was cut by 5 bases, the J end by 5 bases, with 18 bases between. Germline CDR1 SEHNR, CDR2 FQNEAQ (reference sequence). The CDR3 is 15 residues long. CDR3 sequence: CASSLLQGWRTEAFF. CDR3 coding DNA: TGTGCCAGCAGCCTATTACAGGGTTGGCGTACTGAAGCTTTCTTT.

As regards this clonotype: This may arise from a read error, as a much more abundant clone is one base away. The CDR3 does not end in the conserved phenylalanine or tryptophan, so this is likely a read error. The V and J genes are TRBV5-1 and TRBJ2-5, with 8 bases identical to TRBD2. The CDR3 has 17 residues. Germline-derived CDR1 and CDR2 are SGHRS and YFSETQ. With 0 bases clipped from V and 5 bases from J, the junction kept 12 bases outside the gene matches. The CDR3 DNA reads TGCGCCAGCAGCTTGGGAGTACAGACTAGCGAGCGGGAGACCCAGTACCTC. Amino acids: CASSLGVQTSERETQYL.

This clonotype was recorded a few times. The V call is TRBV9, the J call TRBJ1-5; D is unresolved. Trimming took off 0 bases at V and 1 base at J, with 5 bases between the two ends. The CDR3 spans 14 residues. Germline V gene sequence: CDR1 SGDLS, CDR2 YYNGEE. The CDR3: CASSVEASNQPQHF. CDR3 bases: TGTGCCAGCAGCGTAGAAGCCAGCAATCAGCCCCAGCATTTT.

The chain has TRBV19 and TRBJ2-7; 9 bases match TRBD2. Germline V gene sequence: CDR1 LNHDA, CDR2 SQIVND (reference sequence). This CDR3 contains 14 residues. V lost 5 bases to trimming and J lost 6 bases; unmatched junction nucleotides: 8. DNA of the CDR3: TGTGCCAGTAGTCTCGGGACTAGCTTTGGCGAGCAGTACTTC. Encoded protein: CASSLGTSFGEQYF.

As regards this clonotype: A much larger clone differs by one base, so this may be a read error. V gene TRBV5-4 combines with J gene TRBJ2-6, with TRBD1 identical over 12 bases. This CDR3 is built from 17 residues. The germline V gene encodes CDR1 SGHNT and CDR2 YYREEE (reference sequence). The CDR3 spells CASSLGQGASGANVLAF. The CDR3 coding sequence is TGTGCCAGCAGCCTGGGACAGGGGGCTTCTGGGGCCAACGTCCTGGCTTTC.

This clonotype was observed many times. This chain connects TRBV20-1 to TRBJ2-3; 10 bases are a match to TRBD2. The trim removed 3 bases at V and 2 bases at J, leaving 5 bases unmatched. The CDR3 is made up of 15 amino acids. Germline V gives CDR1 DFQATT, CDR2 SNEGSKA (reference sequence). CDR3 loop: CSASGLAGATDTQYF. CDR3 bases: TGCAGTGCTAGCGGTCTAGCGGGAGCCACAGATACGCAGTATTTT.

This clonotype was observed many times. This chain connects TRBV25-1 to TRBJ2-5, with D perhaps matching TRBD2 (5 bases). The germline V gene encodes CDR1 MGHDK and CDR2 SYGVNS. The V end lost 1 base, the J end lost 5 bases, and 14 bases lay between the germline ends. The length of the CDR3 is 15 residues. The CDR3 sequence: CASSEWRGSDETQYF. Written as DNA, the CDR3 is TGTGCCAGCAGTGAATGGAGAGGGAGCGATGAGACCCAGTACTTC.

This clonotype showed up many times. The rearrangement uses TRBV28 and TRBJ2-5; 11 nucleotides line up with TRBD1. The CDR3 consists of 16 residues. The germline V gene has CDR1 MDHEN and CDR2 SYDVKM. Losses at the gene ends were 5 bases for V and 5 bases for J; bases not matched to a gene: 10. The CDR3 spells CASSDSGTGGRETQYF. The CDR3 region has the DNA TGTGCCAGCAGTGACTCCGGGACAGGGGGTCGGGAGACCCAGTACTTC.

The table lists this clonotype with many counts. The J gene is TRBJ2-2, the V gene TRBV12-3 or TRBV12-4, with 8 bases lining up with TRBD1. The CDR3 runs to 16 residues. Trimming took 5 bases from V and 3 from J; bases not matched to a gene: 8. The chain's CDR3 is CASSTAGTGHTGELFF. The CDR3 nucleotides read TGTGCCAGCAGTACCGCCGGGACAGGACACACCGGGGAGCTGTTTTTT.

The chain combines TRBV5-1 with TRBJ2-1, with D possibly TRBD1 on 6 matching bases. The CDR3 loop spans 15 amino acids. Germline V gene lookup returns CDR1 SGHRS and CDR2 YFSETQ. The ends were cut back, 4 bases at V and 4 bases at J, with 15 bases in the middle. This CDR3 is CASSADRPFYNEQFF. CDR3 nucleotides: TGCGCCAGCAGCGCCGACAGGCCATTTTACAATGAGCAGTTCTTC.

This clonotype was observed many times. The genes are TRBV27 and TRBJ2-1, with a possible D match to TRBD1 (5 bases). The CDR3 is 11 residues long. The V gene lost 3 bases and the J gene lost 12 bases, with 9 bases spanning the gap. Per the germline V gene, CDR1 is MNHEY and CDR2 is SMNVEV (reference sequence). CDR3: CASSLAGRQFF. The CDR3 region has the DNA TGTGCCAGCAGTTTGGCAGGGCGGCAGTTCTTC.

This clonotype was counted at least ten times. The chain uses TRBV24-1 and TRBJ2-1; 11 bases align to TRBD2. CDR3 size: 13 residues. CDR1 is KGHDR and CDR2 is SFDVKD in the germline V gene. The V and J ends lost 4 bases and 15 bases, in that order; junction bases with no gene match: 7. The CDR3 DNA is TGTGCCACCAGTGACGGTAGCGGGAGGGCCGGGTTCTTC. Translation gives CATSDGSGRAGFF.